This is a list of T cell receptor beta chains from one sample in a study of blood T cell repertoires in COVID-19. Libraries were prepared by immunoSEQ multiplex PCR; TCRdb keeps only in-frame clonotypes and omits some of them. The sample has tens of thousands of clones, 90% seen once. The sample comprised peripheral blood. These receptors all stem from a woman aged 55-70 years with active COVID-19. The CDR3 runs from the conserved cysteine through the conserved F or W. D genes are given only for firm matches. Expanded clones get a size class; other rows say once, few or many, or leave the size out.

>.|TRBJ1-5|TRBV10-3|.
CAVRGGGNSNQPQHF
TGTGCCGTAAGAGGGGGGGGAAATAGCAATCAGCCCCAGCATTTT
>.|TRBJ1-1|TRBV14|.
CASSQGGVRTEAFF
TGTGCCAGCAGCCAAGGCGGTGTAAGGACTGAAGCTTTCTTT
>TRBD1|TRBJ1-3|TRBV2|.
CASSYSRDRHSTHSGNTIYF
TGTGCCAGCAGTTACTCCCGGGACAGACACTCCACACACTCTGGAAACACCATATATTTT
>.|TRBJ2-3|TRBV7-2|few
CASSWWSGTEGYTQYF
TGTGCCAGTTCATGGTGGTCGGGGACGGAGGGGTATACGCAGTATTTT
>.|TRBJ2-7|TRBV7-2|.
CASSPGTGSREQYF
TGTGCCAGCAGCCCCGGGACTGGTTCGCGGGAGCAGTACTTC
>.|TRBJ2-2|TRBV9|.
CASSVGDTGELFF
TGTGCCAGCAGCGTAGGCGACACCGGGGAGCTGTTTTTT
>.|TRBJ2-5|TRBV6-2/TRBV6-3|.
CASSGSWTQYF
TGTGCCAGCAGTGGGAGTTGGACCCAGTACTTC
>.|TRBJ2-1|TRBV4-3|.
CASSQVLPPPSNEQFF
TGCGCCAGCAGCCAAGTCTTACCCCCGCCGAGCAATGAGCAGTTCTTC
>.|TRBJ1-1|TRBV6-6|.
CASSYLRTAVNTEAFF
TGTGCCAGCAGTTACTTAAGGACAGCTGTGAACACTGAAGCTTTCTTT
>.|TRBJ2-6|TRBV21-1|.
CASSSRTGRYGANVLTF
TGTGCCAGCAGCTCTCGGACAGGGCGTTACGGGGCCAACGTCCTGACTTTC
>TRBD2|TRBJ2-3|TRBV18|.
CASSRLTSDTDTQYF
TGTGCCAGCTCACGCCTGACTAGCGACACAGATACGCAGTATTTT
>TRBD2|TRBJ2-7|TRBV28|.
CASSSSGRAVGEQYF
TGTGCCAGCAGTAGTAGCGGGAGGGCCGTAGGAGAGCAGTACTTC
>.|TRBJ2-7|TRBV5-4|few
CASSPGEAYEQYF
TGTGCCAGCAGCCCCGGCGAGGCCTACGAGCAGTACTTC
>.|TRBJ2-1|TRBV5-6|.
CASFFRGYNEQFF
TGTGCCAGCTTCTTCCGAGGGTACAATGAGCAGTTCTTC
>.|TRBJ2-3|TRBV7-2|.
CASSFGVVPDTQYF
TGTGCCAGCAGCTTCGGGGTAGTGCCAGATACGCAGTATTTT
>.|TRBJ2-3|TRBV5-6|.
CASTVPGGTDTQYF
TGTGCCAGCACCGTTCCGGGGGGCACAGATACGCAGTATTTT
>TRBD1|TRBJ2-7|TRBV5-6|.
CASSSTGRYEQYF
TGTGCCAGCAGCTCGACAGGGAGATACGAGCAGTACTTC
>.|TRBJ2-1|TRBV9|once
CASSVDGGTLGKQFF
TGTGCCAGCAGCGTAGACGGCGGGACCCTAGGGAAGCAGTTCTTC
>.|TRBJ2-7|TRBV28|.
CASSARLAYEQYF
TGTGCCAGCAGTGCCCGACTGGCCTACGAGCAGTACTTC
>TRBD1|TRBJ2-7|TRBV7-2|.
CASSGAGTGPYEQYF
TGTGCCAGCAGCGGAGCCGGGACAGGTCCCTACGAGCAGTACTTC
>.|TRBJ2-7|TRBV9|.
CASSVEAGGYEQYF
TGTGCCAGCAGCGTAGAAGCAGGGGGGTACGAGCAGTACTTC
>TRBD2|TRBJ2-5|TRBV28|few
CASSLGQGAGVEETQYF
TGTGCCAGCAGTTTAGGGCAAGGGGCGGGAGTCGAAGAGACCCAGTACTTC
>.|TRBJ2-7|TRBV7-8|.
CASSLGARVTYEQYF
TGTGCCAGCAGCTTAGGGGCCAGGGTCACTTACGAGCAGTACTTC
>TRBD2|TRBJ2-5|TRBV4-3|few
CASSRERGGQTQYF
TGCGCCAGCAGCCGGGAGCGGGGAGGGCAGACCCAGTACTTC
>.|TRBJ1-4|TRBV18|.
CASSPPGSNEKLFF
TGTGCCAGCTCACCGCCAGGGTCTAATGAAAAACTGTTTTTT
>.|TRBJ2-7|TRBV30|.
CAWRPGLVTYEQYF
TGTGCCTGGAGACCGGGACTGGTAACCTACGAGCAGTACTTC
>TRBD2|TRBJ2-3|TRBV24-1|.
CATSDSGTSGTQDTQYF
TGTGCCACCAGTGACAGCGGGACTAGCGGGACTCAAGATACGCAGTATTTT
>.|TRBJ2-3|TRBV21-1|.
CASSTRLAGGPGEQYF
TGTGCCAGCAGCACCAGACTAGCGGGAGGGCCGGGGGAGCAGTATTTT
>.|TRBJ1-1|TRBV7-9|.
CASSLSQRNTEAFF
TGTGCCAGCAGCTTAAGCCAGCGGAACACTGAAGCTTTCTTT
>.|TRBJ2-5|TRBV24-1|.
CATSDLQGGETQYF
TGTGCCACCAGTGATTTGCAGGGGGGAGAGACCCAGTACTTC
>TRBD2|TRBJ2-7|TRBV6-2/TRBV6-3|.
CASSYVSSGRGGITYEQYF
TGTGCCAGCAGTTACGTGTCTAGCGGGAGAGGGGGGATTACCTACGAGCAGTACTTC
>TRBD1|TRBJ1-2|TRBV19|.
CAASGQTYGYTF
TGTGCCGCATCGGGACAGACCTATGGCTACACCTTC
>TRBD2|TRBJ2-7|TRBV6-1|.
CASSEGGGRIYEQYF
TGTGCCAGCAGTGAAGGTGGCGGGAGGATATACGAGCAGTACTTC
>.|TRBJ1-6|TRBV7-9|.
CASSLHRSNSPLHF
TGTGCCAGCAGCCTCCATCGGAGCAATTCACCCCTCCACTTT
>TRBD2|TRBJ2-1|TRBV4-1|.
CASSPLAGGGNEQFF
TGCGCCAGCAGCCCGCTAGCGGGGGGGGGCAATGAGCAGTTCTTC
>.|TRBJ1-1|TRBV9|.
CASSQMLGANTEAFF
TGTGCCAGCAGCCAAATGTTGGGGGCCAACACTGAAGCTTTCTTT
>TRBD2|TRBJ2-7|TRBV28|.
CASYGGGRPSSYEQYF
TGTGCCAGCTATGGCGGCGGGAGGCCAAGCTCCTACGAGCAGTACTTC
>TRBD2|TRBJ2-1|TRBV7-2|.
CASSLAISGSSYNEQFF
TGTGCCAGCAGCTTAGCGATTAGCGGGAGCTCCTACAATGAGCAGTTCTTC
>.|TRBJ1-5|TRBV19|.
CASNFPGQNQPQHF
TGTGCCAGTAATTTTCCAGGGCAAAATCAGCCCCAGCATTTT
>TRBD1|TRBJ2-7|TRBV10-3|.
CAISLSTGGHEQYF
TGTGCCATCAGCCTATCGACAGGGGGCCACGAGCAGTACTTC
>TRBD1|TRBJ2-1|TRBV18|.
CASSPRSQGDEQFF
TGTGCCAGCTCACCACGCTCTCAGGGGGATGAGCAGTTCTTC
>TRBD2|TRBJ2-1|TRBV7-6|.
CASSPRTSGKDYNEQFF
TGTGCCAGCAGCCCAAGGACTAGCGGGAAGGACTACAATGAGCAGTTCTTC
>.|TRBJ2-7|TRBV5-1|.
CASSSTSTGRAYEQYF
TGCGCCAGCAGCTCGACCTCCACCGGGAGAGCCTACGAGCAGTACTTC
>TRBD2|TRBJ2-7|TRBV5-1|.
CASSLVTSGSASRYEQYF
TGCGCCAGCAGCCTCGTCACTAGCGGGAGTGCAAGCAGGTACGAGCAGTACTTC
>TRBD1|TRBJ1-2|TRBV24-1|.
CATSETGLGYTF
TGTGCCACCAGTGAGACAGGGTTGGGCTACACCTTC
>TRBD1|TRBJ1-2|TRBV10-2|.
CASSGPTGVDGYTF
TGCGCCAGCAGTGGGCCGACAGGGGTGGATGGCTACACCTTC
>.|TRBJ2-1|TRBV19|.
CASSNRGYNEQFF
TGTGCCAGTAGTAATCGCGGATACAATGAGCAGTTCTTC
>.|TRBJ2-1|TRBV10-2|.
CASQGREQFF
TGCGCCAGCCAGGGAAGGGAGCAGTTCTTC
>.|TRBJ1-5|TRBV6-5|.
CASSYGRSGTLNF
TGTGCCAGCAGTTACGGGCGTTCTGGGACACTTAATTTT
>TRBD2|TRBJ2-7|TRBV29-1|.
CSARTSELLLEQYF
TGCAGCGCTAGGACTAGCGAGCTCCTTTTGGAGCAGTACTTC
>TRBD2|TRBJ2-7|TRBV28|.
CASSLPAGGREQYF
TGTGCCAGCAGTTTACCAGCGGGAGGTAGGGAGCAGTACTTC
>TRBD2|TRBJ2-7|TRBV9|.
CASSVGEGLVAYEQYF
TGTGCCAGCAGCGTAGGGGAGGGACTAGTGGCCTACGAGCAGTACTTC
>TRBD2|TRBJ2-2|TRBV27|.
CASSFREGGTGELFF
TGTGCCAGCAGTTTTCGGGAGGGGGGCACCGGGGAGCTGTTTTTT
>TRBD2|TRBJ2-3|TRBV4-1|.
CASSQEGTSGRLTDTQYF
TGCGCCAGCAGCCAAGAGGGGACTAGCGGGAGATTAACAGATACGCAGTATTTT
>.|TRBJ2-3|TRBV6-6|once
CASSLVGDTQYF
TGTGCCAGCAGCTTAGTTGGAGATACGCAGTATTTT